The T cell receptor (beta chain) under discussion was sequenced for a study of T cell changes during pregnancy in multiple sclerosis. The repertoire was sequenced with immunoSEQ multiplex PCR; TCRdb's copy has only in-frame clones and lacks some. Counted here are tens of thousands of clones, about 95% occurring once; the ten biggest clones make up about 2.5%. Germline CDR1 is SEHNR and CDR2 is FQNEAQ (reference sequence). Between the trimmed V and J ends, which lost 5 bases and 3 bases, there was a span of 10 bases. This CDR3 comprises 13 residues. The table lists this clone with a count of one. This chain uses TRBV7-9 with TRBJ1-2; no clear D gene. This receptor was obtained from a female donor with multiple sclerosis, enrolled in a pregnancy study. Specimen: CD8+ T cells from peripheral blood mononuclear cells, collected after pregnancy. CDR3 in amino acids: CASSPREDYGYTF. In nucleotides, the CDR3 is TGTGCCAGCAGCCCCCGAGAGGACTATGGCTACACCTTC.